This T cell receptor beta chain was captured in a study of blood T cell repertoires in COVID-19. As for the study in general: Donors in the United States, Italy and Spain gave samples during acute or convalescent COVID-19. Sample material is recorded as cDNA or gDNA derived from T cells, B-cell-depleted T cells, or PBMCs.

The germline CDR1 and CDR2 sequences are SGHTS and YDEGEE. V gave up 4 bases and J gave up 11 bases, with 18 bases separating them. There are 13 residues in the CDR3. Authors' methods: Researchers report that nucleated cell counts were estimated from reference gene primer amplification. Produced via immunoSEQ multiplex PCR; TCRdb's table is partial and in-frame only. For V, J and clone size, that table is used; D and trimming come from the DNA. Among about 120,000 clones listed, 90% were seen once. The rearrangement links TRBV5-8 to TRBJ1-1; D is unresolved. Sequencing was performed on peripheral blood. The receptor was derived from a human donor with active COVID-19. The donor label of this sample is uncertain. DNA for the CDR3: TGTGCCAGCAGCCTCGGAAGGACCACGGGGGCTTTCTTT. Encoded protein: CASSLGRTTGAFF.